Listed below are T cell receptor beta chains from one sample, sequenced in a study of response to subunit inactivated influenza vaccine. TCRdb analysed the RT-PCR reads with MiXCR anew, one entry per CDR3 protein. Of a few hundred thousand distinct CDR3 sequences detected, 11% appear once; the ten largest clones hold approximately 11%. The sample also formed part of further work on T cells expressing NK-cell markers.

This sample comprised PBMCs from blood, obtained on the day of vaccination. The receptors stem from a man aged 50 to 60 who received an inactivated influenza vaccine. The CDR3 runs from the conserved cysteine through the conserved F or W. The D gene is left open where the match is weak. Rows give clone size only sometimes, using once, few, many, or a class for an expanded clone.

>TRBV6-1|TRBJ1-1|TRBD1|-
CASWRGGGWNTEAFF
TGTGCCAGCTGGCGAGGGGGCGGCTGGAACACTGAAGCTTTCTTT
>TRBV5-1|TRBJ2-3|TRBD2|few
CASSSGLAGQTSTDTQYF
TGCGCCAGCAGCTCCGGACTAGCGGGACAAACTAGCACAGATACGCAGTATTTT
>TRBV15|TRBJ1-5|-|-
CATSSARGRNQPQHF
TGTGCCACCAGCAGTGCGAGAGGAAGGAATCAGCCCCAGCATTTT
>TRBV12-3/TRBV12-4|TRBJ2-3|-|many
CATGRDRSTDTQYF
TGTGCCACCGGGCGGGACAGAAGCACAGATACGCAGTATTTT
>TRBV6-1|TRBJ1-6|-|few
CASSFFVDPGNSPLHF
TGTGCCAGCAGCTTCTTTGTGGACCCGGGGAATTCACCCCTCCACTTT
>TRBV11-2|TRBJ2-2|TRBD1|-
CASSLGGTGPTGELFF
TGTGCCAGCAGCTTAGGGGGGACAGGTCCAACCGGGGAGCTGTTTTTT
>TRBV12-3/TRBV12-4|TRBJ1-1|-|-
CASSAGPTLRVARGAFF
TGTGCCAGCAGTGCGGGCCCTACGTTGAGGGTTGCCCGGGGAGCTTTCTTT
>TRBV5-1|TRBJ2-7|TRBD1|few
CASRLTGSEQYF
TGCGCCAGCCGGTTGACAGGGAGCGAGCAGTACTTC
>TRBV18|TRBJ2-1|-|many
CASSPNSGYNEQFF
TGTGCCAGCTCACCGAATAGCGGCTACAATGAGCAGTTCTTC
>TRBV10-3|TRBJ2-1|-|-
CAISELSRDSYNEQFF
TGTGCCATCAGTGAGCTTTCCCGAGACTCTTACAATGAGCAGTTCTTC
>TRBV12-3/TRBV12-4|TRBJ2-1|-|many
CAITPPGKGNEQFF
TGTGCCATCACTCCTCCGGGAAAAGGCAATGAGCAGTTCTTC
>TRBV5-1|TRBJ2-3|-|few
CASSLAQYRTDTQYF
TGCGCCAGCAGCTTGGCCCAGTACCGCACAGATACGCAGTATTTT
>TRBV12-3/TRBV12-4|TRBJ1-4|TRBD1|many
CASRKPGQGGKLFF
TGTGCCAGCAGAAAACCGGGACAGGGTGGAAAACTGTTTTTT
>TRBV29-1|TRBJ2-1|-|-
CSVASYGSSYNEQFF
TGCAGCGTGGCAAGTTATGGGAGCTCCTACAATGAGCAGTTCTTC
>TRBV12-3/TRBV12-4|TRBJ2-7|TRBD1|-
CASSMTGPGEQYF
TGTGCCAGCAGTATGACAGGGCCGGGCGAGCAGTACTTC
>TRBV12-3/TRBV12-4|TRBJ2-1|-|many
CASKGGGYNEQFF
TGTGCCAGCAAAGGGGGGGGGTACAATGAGCAGTTCTTC